Each of the 13 T cell receptor beta chains below was sequenced from the same sample in a study of T-cell reconstitution after alpha-beta-depleted transplantation in children. It was with unique molecular identifiers that the TCRbeta library was prepared. MiXCR was run by TCRdb on the PCR reads, yielding one entry per CDR3 protein. The sample lists 900,000 or so distinct CDR3 sequences, 15% to 20% seen once, with roughly 5% in the top ten. Source: PBMCs, mostly from graft donor cells, taken 360 days after TCRalphabeta/CD19-depleted stem cell transplant. The receptors shown here come from a male patient aged 10-17 years who had a stem cell transplant for acute lymphoblastic leukemia, so the T cells may come from the graft donor.

The chain couples TRBV7-8 to TRBJ2-1; 9 nucleotides agree with TRBD2. The CDR3 contains 16 residues. V was clipped by 4 bases and J by 8 bases; unmatched bases: 12. CDR1 and CDR2 from the germline V gene are SGHVS and FQNEAQ. This CDR3 reads CASSSSVGGRADEQFF. CDR3 sequence (DNA): TGTGCCAGCAGCTCCTCCGTCGGCGGGAGGGCCGATGAGCAGTTCTTC.

This clonotype was seen at least ten times. V gene TRBV4-1 combines with J gene TRBJ2-6; D unresolved. Between the trimmed V and J ends, which lost 3 bases and 0 bases, there was a span of 12 bases. Looked up from germline, CDR1 is MGHRA and CDR2 is YSYEKL. The CDR3 spans 17 residues. In DNA, the CDR3 is TGCGCCAGCAGCCAGGGCGTCACGACCTCTGGGGCCAACGTCCTGACTTTC. Its translation is CASSQGVTTSGANVLTF.

The chain employs TRBV6-5 and TRBJ2-3; perhaps TRBD2 as D (6 bases). With 4 bases removed from V and 5 bases from J, the gap between germline ends came to 16 bases. CDR1 MNHEY and CDR2 SVGAGI come from the germline V gene. The CDR3 contains 15 residues. The CDR3 nucleotides are TGTGCCAGCAGTTCGACTAGGATGGAAGGAGATACGCAGTATTTT. This codes for CASSSTRMEGDTQYF.

The chain employs TRBV7-2 and TRBJ2-4; possible D gene TRBD2, 6 bases. Germline assignment: CDR1 SGHTA and CDR2 FQGNSA. V shed 5 bases and J shed 3 bases, with 11 bases lying between them. The CDR3 is 14 residues long. This chain's CDR3 is CASSPGRFKNIQYF. The DNA for the CDR3 is TGTGCCAGCAGCCCTGGGAGGTTCAAAAACATTCAGTACTTC.

This clonotype came up many times. J is TRBJ2-3 and V is TRBV2, with D perhaps TRBD2 (5 bases). Trimming took 0 bases from V and 1 from J, leaving 5 bases between them. The CDR3 has 14 residues. Germline V gene lookup returns CDR1 SNHLY and CDR2 FYNNEI. In nucleotides, the CDR3 is TGTGCCAGCAGTGAAGCGGGAGGCACAGATACGCAGTATTTT. Residues: CASSEAGGTDTQYF.

This clonotype was seen many times. The chain is built from TRBV18 and TRBJ2-4; 8 bases align to TRBD1. V trimming: 8 bases; J trimming: 0 bases; junction bases outside the gene matches: 6. CDR3 length equals 15 residues. Germline CDR1 is KGHSH and CDR2 is LQKENI. The CDR3 reads CASKDRDLAKNIQYF. The CDR3 DNA sequence: TGTGCCAGCAAGGACAGGGACCTAGCCAAAAACATTCAGTACTTC.

This rearrangement joins TRBV7-2 to TRBJ2-3, with 13 bases identical to TRBD2. Trimming removed 7 bases from V and 2 bases from J; junction bases left unmatched: 9. Germline V gene data show CDR1 as SGHTA and CDR2 as FQGNSA. The CDR3 runs to 17 residues. The CDR3 sequence: CASNIWGLAGITDTQYF. CDR3 DNA sequence: TGTGCCAGCAATATCTGGGGACTAGCGGGAATCACAGATACGCAGTATTTT.

The rearrangement joins TRBV5-1 to TRBJ2-7; 8 bases align to TRBD1. Germline values: CDR1 SGHRS, CDR2 YFSETQ. The CDR3 runs to 19 residues. The J segment lost 5 bases and the V segment lost 2 bases, leaving 21 bases of the junction unmatched. In DNA form, the CDR3 reads TGCGCCAGCAGCTTCGACCCCCCATCCGGGACAGGTTGGGATAACGAGCAGTACTTC. This codes for CASSFDPPSGTGWDNEQYF.

CDR3 loop: CASTLAAAYNQETQYF. The CDR3 region has the DNA TGCGCCAGCACACTAGCGGCCGCCTACAACCAAGAGACCCAGTACTTC. The chain links TRBV4-1 to TRBJ2-5; 8 bases fit TRBD2. This CDR3 spans 16 amino acids. Germline CDR1 and CDR2: MGHRA and YSYEKL. J lost 0 bases, V lost 7 bases, and 10 bases had no gene match.

The V gene is TRBV11-2, the J gene TRBJ2-5, with D tentatively TRBD1 or TRBD2 (5 bases each). The CDR3 has 14 amino acids. V dropped 1 base and J dropped 10 bases, with 16 bases sitting between them. CDR1 is SGHAT, CDR2 FQNNGV, per germline. The CDR3 loop is CASSLVRAPRDQYF. CDR3 in DNA: TGTGCCAGCAGCTTAGTCAGGGCTCCCCGGGACCAGTACTTC.

This clonotype was found a few times. The chain links TRBV5-1 to TRBJ1-1; no clear D gene. The CDR3 is 16 residues long. Germline CDR1 and CDR2: SGHRS and YFSETQ. Trimming stripped 0 bases from V and 4 bases from J, with 16 bases between. CDR3 residues: CASSLGQINPGTEAFF. The DNA of the CDR3 is TGCGCCAGCAGCTTGGGTCAGATTAACCCGGGCACTGAAGCTTTCTTT.

This clonotype was seen repeatedly, ten times or more. The chain uses TRBV15 and TRBJ2-3, with a possible D match to TRBD1 (5 bases). CDR1 is LNHNV and CDR2 is YYDKDF in the germline V gene (reference sequence). The V end was cut by 0 bases, the J end by 3 bases, with 10 bases between. The CDR3 has 15 amino acids. The CDR3 spells CATSRDRAGTDTQYF. The CDR3 coding sequence is TGTGCCACCAGCAGAGACCGGGCAGGGACAGATACGCAGTATTTT.

This clonotype has at least ten counts. This chain uses TRBV7-8 with TRBJ2-1; 8 positions agree with TRBD2. The V and J ends lost 2 bases and 6 bases, in that order; junction bases with no gene match: 15. The CDR3 is 18 residues long. CDR1 and CDR2 (germline): SGHVS, FQNEAQ. The CDR3 nucleotides are TGTGCCAGCAGCTTAAGCGCTAGCGGGTATGACCTCGGCAATGAGCAGTTCTTC. It specifies CASSLSASGYDLGNEQFF.